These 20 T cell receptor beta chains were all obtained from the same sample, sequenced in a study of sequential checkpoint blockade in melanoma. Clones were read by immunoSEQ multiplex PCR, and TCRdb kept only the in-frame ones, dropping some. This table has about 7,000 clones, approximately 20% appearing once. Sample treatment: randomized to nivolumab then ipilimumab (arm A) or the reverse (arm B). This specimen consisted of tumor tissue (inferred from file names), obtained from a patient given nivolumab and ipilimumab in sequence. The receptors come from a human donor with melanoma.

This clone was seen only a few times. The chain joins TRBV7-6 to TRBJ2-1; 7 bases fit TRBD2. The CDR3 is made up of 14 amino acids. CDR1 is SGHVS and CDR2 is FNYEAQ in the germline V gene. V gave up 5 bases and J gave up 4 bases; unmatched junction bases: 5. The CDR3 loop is CASSGGGIYNEQFF. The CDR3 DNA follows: TGTGCCAGCAGCGGGGGGGGGATTTACAATGAGCAGTTCTTC.

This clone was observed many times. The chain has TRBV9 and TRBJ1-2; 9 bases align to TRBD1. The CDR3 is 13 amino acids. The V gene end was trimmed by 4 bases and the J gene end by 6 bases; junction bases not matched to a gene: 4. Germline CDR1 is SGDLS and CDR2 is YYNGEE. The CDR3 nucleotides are TGTGCCAGCAGCTCACAGGGGGCTAATGGCTACACCTTC. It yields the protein CASSSQGANGYTF. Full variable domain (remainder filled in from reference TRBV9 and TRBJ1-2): DSGVTQTPKHLITATGQRVTLRCSPRSGDLSVYWYQQSLDQGLQFLIQYYNGEERAKGNILERFSAQQFPDLHSELNLSSLELGDSALYFCASSSQGANGYTFGSGTRLTVV.

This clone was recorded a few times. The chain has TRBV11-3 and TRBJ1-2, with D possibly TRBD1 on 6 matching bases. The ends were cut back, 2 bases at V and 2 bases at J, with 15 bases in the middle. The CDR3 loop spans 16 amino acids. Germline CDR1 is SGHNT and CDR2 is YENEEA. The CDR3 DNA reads TGTGCCAGCAGCTTACATCCCAGGGGAGAGAACTATGGCTACACCTTC. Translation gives CASSLHPRGENYGYTF.

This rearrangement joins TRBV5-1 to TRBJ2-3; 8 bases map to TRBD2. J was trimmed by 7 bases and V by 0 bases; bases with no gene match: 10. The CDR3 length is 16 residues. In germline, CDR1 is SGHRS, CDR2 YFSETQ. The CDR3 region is CASSLGTAGVDNTQYF. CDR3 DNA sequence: TGCGCCAGCAGCTTGGGTACAGCGGGGGTCGATAATACGCAGTATTTT. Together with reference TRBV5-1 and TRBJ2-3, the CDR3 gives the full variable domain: KAGVTQTPRYLIKTRGQQVTLSCSPISGHRSVSWYQQTPGQGLQFLFEYFSETQRNKGNFPGRFSGRQFSNSRSEMNVSTLELGDSALYLCASSLGTAGVDNTQYFGPGTRLTVL.

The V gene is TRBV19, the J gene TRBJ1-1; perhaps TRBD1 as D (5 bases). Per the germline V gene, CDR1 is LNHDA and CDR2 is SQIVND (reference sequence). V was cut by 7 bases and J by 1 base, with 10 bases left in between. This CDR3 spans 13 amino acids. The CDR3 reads CASTLGQNTEAFF. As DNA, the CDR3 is TGTGCCAGTACCCTAGGACAGAACACTGAAGCTTTCTTT.

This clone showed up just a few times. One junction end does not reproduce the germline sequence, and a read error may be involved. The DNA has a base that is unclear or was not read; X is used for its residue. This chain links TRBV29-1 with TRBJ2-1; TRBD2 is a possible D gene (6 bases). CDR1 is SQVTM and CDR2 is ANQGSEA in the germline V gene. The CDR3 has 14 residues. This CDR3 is CSVEGGSRYNXQFF. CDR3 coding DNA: TGCAGCGTTGAGGGAGGTAGTAGATACAATRAGCAGTTCTTC.

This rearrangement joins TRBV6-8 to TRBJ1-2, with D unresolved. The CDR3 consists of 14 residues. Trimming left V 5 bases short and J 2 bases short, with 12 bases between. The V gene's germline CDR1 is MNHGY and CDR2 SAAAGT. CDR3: CASSTLEGNYGYTF. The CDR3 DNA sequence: TGTGCCAGCAGTACCCTCGAGGGAAACTATGGCTACACCTTC.

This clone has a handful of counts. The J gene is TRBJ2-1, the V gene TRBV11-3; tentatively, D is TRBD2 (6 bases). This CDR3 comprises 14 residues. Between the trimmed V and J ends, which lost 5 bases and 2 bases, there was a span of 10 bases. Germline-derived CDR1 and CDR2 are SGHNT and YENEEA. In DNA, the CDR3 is TGTGCCAGCAGCACCGGGGGAGCCTACAATGAGCAGTTCTTC. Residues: CASSTGGAYNEQFF.

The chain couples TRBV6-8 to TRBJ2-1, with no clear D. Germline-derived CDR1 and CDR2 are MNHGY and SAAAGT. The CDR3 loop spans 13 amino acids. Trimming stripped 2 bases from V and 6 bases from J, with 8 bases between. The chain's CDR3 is CASSYGVRNEQFF. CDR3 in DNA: TGTGCCAGCAGTTACGGGGTCCGCAATGAGCAGTTCTTC.

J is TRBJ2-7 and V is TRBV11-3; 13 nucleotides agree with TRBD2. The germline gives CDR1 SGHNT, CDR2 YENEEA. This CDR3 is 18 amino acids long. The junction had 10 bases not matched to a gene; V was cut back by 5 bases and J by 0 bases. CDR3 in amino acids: CASSARTSGGPSSYEQYF. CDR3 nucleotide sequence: TGTGCCAGCAGCGCGCGGACTAGCGGGGGCCCGAGCTCCTACGAGCAGTACTTC. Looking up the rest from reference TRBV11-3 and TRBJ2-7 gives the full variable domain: EAGVVQSPRYKIIEKKQPVAFWCNPISGHNTLYWYLQNLGQGPELLIRYENEEAVDDSQLPKDRFSAERLKGVDSTLKIQPAELGDSAVYLCASSARTSGGPSSYEQYFGPGTRLTVT.

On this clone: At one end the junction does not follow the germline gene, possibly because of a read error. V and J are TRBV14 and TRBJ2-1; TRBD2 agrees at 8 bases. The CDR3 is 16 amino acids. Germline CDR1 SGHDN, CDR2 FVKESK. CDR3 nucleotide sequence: TGTGCCAGCAGACAAGCGGGGGCCGGTTTCTACAATGAGCAGTTCTTC. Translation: CASRQAGAGFYNEQFF.

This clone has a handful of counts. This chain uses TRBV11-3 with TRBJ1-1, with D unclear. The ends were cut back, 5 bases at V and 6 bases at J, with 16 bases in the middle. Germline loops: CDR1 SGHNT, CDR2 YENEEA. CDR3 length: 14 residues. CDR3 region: CASSTDGGGAEAFF. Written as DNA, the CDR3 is TGTGCCAGCAGCACCGACGGCGGAGGAGCTGAAGCTTTCTTT.

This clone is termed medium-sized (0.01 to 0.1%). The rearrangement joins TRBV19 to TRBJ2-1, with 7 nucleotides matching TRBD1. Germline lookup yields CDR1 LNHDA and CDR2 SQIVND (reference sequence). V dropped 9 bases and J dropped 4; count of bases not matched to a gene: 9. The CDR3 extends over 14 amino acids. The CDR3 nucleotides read TGTGCCAGCCAGAGACAGGGTCTTTACAATGAGCAGTTCTTC. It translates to CASQRQGLYNEQFF.

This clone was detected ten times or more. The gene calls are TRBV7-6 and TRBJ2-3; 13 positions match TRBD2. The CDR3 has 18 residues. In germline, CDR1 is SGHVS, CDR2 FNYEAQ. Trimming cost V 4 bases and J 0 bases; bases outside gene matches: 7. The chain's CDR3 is CASSSTGLAGVSTDTQYF. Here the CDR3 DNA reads TGTGCCAGCAGCTCGACTGGACTAGCGGGGGTAAGCACAGATACGCAGTATTTT. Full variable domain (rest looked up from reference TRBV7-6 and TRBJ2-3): GAGVSQSPRYKVTKRGQDVALRCDPISGHVSLYWYRQALGQGPEFLTYFNYEAQQDKSGLPNDRFSAERPEGSISTLTIQRTEQRDSAMYRCASSSTGLAGVSTDTQYFGPGTRLTVL.

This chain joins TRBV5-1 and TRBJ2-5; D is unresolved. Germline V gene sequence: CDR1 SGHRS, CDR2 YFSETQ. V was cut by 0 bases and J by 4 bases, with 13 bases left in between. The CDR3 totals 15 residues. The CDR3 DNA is TGCGCCAGCAGCTTGGCCGGCGAACCCATAGAGACCCAGTACTTC. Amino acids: CASSLAGEPIETQYF.

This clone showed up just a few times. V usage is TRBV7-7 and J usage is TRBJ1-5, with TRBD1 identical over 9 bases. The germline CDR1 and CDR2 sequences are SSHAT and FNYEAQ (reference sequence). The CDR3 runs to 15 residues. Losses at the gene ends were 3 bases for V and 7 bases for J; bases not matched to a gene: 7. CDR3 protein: CASSFRTGVHQPQHF. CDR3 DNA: TGTGCCAGCAGCTTCCGGACAGGGGTTCACCAGCCCCAGCATTTT.

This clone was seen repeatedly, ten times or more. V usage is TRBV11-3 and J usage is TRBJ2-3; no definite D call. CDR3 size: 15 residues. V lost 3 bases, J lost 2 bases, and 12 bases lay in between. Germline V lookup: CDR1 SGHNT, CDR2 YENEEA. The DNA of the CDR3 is TGTGCCAGCAGCTTGGATTCAAGACCCACAGATACGCAGTATTTT. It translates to CASSLDSRPTDTQYF.

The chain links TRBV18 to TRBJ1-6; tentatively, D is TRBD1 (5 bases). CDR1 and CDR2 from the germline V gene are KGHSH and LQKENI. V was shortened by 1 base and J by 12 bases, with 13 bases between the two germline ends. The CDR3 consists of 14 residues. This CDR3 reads CASSPLQDKRPLHF. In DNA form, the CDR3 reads TGTGCCAGCTCACCACTTCAGGACAAAAGACCCCTCCACTTT.

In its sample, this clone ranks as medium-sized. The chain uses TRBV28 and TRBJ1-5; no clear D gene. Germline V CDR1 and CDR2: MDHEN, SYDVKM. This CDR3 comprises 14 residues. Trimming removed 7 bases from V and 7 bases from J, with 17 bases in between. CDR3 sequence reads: CASMPAGIKQPQHF. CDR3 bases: TGTGCCAGCATGCCCGCGGGGATCAAACAGCCCCAGCATTTT.

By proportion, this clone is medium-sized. This CDR3 reads CASSSEVHSNQPQHF. The CDR3 DNA sequence: TGTGCCAGCAGTTCGGAAGTTCATAGCAATCAGCCCCAGCATTTT. V is TRBV6-8 and J is TRBJ1-5, with D unclear. Germline CDR1 reads MNHGY; CDR2 reads SAAAGT. CDR3 length: 15 amino acids. V was cut by 4 bases and J by 0 bases, with 10 bases left in between.